The source of this T cell receptor (beta chain) is a study of T-cell memory formation after mild COVID-19. TCRdb recomputed calls from the 5' RACE reads with MiXCR, one row per CDR3 protein. The sample records more than 400,000 distinct CDR3 sequences, 18% being singletons. This clonotype was found a few times. This TCR derives from an adult woman who had mild COVID-19 (a few samples of this study predate the infection). Cell type and time point are not known. The material sequenced was PBMCs or a T cell subset sorted from them (not recorded which).

CDR3 sequence reads: CAISESPGLVTEAFF. As DNA, the CDR3 is TGTGCCATCAGTGAGTCTCCGGGTTTGGTCACTGAAGCTTTCTTT. The chain uses TRBV10-3 and TRBJ1-1; no firm D call. V lost 0 bases and J 4 bases, leaving 12 bases between the germline ends. The CDR3 runs to 15 residues. Per germline, CDR1 ENHRY and CDR2 SYGVKD.